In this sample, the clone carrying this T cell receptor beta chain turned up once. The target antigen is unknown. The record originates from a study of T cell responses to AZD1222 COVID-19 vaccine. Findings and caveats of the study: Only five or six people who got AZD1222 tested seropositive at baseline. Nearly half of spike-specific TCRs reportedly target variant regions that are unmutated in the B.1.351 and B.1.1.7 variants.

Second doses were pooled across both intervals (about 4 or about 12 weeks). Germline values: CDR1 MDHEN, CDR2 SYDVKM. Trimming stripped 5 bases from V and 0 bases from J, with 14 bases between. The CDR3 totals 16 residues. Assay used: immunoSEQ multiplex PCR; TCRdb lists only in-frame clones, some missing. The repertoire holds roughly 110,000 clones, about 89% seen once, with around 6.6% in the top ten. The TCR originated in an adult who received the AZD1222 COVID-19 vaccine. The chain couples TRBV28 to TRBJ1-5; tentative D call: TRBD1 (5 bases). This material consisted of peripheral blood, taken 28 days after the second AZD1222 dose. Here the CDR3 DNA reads TGTGCCAGCAGTCCGGGGCAGCGCTATAGCAATCAGCCCCAGCATTTT. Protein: CASSPGQRYSNQPQHF.